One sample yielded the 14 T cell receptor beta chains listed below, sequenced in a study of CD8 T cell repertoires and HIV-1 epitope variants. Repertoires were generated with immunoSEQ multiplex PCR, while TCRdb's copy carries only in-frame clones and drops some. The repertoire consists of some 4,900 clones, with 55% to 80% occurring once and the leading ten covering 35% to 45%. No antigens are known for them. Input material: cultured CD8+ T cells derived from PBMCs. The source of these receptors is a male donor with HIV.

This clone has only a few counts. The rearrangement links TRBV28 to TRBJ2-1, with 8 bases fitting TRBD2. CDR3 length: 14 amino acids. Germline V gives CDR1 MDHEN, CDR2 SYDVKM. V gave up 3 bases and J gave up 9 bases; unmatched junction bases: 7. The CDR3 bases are TGTGCCAGCAGTTTTAGGGTAGCGGGGAGTGAGCAGTTCTTC. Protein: CASSFRVAGSEQFF.

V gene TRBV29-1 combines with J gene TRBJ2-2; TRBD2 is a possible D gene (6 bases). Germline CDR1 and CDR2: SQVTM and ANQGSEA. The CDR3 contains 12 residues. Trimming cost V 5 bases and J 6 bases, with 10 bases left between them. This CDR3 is CSVPEGAGELFF. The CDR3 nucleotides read TGCAGCGTTCCGGAGGGAGCCGGGGAGCTGTTTTTT.

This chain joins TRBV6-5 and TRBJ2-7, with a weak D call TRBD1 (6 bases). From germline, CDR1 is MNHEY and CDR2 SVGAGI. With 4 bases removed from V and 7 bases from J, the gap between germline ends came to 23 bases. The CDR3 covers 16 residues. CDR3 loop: CASSSYAVQGAYEQYF. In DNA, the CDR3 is TGTGCCAGCAGTTCTTATGCGGTACAGGGAGCGTATGAGCAGTACTTC.

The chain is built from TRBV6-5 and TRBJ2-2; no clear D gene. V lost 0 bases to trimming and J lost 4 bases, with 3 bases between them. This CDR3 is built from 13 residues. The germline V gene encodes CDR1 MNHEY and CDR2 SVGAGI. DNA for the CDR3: TGTGCCAGCAGTTACTCGTTCACCGGGGAGCTGTTTTTT. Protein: CASSYSFTGELFF.

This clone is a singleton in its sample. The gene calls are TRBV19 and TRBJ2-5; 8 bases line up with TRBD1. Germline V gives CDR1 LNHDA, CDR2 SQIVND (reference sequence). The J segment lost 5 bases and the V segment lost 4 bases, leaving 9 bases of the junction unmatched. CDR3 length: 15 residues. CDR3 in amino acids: CASSTRTGRKETQYF. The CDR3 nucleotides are TGTGCCAGTAGTACCCGGACAGGGAGAAAGGAGACCCAGTACTTC.

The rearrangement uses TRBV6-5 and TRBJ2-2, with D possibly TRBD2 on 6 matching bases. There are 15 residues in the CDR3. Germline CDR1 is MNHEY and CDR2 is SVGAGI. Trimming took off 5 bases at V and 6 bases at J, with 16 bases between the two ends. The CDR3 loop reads CASSPPTSGAGELFF. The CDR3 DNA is TGTGCCAGCAGTCCCCCGACTAGTGGGGCCGGGGAGCTGTTTTTT.

Here the CDR3 DNA reads TGTGCCAGCATAATGACAGGGACCACGGTCTACGAGCAGTACTTC. This gives the protein CASIMTGTTVYEQYF. V and J are TRBV7-2 and TRBJ2-7, with 7 positions matching TRBD1. With 7 bases clipped from V and 3 bases from J, the junction kept 12 bases outside the gene matches. This CDR3 region has 15 residues. Per germline, CDR1 SGHTA and CDR2 FQGNSA.

The CDR3, as DNA: TGTGCCAGCACCGTACTAGCGGGGAACAATGAGCAGTTCTTC. Amino acid sequence: CASTVLAGNNEQFF. The V call is TRBV2, the J call TRBJ2-1, with 10 bases lining up with TRBD2. CDR1 SNHLY and CDR2 FYNNEI come from the germline V gene. This CDR3 region has 14 residues. Trimming removed 7 bases from V and 5 bases from J; junction bases left unmatched: 5.

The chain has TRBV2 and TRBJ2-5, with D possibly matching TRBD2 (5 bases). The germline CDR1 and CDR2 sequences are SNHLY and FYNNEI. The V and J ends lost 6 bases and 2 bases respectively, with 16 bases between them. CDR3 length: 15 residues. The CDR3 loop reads CASSSAGIDQETQYF. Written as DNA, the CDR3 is TGTGCCAGCAGCTCCGCCGGGATAGATCAAGAGACCCAGTACTTC.

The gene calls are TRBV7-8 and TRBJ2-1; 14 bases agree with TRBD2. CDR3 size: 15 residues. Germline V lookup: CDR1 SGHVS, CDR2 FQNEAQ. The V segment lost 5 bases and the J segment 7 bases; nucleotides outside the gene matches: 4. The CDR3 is CASSPTSGGANEQFF. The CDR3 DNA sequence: TGTGCCAGCAGCCCGACTAGCGGGGGGGCAAATGAGCAGTTCTTC. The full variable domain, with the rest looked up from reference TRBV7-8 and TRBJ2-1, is GAGVSQSPRYKVAKRGQDVALRCDPISGHVSLFWYQQALGQGPEFLTYFQNEAQLDKSGLPSDRFFAERPEGSVSTLKIQRTQQEDSAVYLCASSPTSGGANEQFFGPGTRLTVL.

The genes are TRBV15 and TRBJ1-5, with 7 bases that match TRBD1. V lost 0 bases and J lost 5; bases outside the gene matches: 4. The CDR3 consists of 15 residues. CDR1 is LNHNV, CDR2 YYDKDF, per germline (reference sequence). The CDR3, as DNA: TGTGCCACCAGCAGAGATGACAGGGTAGATCAGCCCCAGCATTTT. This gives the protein CATSRDDRVDQPQHF.

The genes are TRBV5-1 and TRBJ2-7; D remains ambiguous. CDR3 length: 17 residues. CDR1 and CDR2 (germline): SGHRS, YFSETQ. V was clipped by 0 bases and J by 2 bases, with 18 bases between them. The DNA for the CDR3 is TGCGCCAGCAGCTTGGGCTGGACCCTAGTAGGTCCCTACGAGCAGTACTTC. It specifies CASSLGWTLVGPYEQYF.

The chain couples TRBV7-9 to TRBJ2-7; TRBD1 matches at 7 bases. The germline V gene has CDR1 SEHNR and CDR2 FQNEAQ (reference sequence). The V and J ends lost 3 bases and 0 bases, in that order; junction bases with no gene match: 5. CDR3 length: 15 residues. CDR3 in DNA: TGTGCCAGCAGCTTGGGGGACAGTGACTCCTACGAGCAGTACTTC. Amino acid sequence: CASSLGDSDSYEQYF.

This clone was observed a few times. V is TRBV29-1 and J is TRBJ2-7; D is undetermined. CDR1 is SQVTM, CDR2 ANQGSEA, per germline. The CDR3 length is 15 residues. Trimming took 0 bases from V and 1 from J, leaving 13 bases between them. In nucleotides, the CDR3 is TGCAGCGTTGAAGAGGAAACACGATATTCCTACGAGCAGTACTTC. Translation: CSVEEETRYSYEQYF.